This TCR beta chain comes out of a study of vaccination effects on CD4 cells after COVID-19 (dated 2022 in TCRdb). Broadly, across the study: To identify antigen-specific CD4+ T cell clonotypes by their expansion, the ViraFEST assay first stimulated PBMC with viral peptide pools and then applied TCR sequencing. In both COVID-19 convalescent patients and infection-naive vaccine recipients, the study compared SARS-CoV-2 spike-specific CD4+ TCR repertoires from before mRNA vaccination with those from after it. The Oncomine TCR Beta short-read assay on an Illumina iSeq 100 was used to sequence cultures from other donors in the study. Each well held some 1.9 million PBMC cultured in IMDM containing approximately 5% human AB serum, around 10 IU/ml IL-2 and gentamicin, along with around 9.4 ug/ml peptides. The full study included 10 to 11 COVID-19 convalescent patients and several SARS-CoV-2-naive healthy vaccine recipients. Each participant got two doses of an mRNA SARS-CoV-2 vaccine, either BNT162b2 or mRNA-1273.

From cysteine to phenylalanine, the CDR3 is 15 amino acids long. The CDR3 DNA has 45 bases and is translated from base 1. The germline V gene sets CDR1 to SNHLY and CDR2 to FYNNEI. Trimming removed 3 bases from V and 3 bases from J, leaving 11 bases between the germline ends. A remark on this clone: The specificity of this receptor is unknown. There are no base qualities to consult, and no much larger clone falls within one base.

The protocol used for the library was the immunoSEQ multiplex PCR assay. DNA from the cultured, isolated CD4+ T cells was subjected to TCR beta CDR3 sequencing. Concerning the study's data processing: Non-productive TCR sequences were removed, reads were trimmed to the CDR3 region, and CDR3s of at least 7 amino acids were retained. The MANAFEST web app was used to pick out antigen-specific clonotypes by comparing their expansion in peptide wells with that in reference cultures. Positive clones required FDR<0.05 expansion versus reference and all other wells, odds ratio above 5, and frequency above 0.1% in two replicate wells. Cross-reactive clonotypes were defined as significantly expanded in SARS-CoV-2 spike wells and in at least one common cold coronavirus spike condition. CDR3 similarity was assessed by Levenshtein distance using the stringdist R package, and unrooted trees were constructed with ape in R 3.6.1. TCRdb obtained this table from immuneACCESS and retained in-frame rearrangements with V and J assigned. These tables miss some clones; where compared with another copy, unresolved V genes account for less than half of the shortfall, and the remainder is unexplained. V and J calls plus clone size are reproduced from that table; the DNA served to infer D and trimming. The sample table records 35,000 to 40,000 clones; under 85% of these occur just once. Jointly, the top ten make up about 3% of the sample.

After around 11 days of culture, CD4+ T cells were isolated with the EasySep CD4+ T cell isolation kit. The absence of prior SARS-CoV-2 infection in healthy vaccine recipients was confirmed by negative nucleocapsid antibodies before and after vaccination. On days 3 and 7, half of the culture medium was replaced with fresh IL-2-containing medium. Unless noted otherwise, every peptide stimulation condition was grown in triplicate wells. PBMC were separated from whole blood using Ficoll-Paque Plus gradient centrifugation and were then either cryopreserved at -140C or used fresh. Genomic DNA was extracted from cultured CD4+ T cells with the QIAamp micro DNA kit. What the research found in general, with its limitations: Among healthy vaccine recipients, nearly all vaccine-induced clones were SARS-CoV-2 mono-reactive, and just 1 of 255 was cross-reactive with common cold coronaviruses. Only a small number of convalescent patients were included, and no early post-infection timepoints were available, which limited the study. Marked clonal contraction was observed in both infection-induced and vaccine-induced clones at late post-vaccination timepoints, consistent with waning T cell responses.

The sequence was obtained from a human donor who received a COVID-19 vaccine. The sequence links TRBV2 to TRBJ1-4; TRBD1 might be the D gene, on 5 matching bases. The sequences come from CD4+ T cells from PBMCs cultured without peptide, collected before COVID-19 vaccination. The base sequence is TGTGCCAGCAGTGAGTCTGGGGGGGCTAATGAAAAACTGTTTTTT. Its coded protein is CASSESGGANEKLFF.